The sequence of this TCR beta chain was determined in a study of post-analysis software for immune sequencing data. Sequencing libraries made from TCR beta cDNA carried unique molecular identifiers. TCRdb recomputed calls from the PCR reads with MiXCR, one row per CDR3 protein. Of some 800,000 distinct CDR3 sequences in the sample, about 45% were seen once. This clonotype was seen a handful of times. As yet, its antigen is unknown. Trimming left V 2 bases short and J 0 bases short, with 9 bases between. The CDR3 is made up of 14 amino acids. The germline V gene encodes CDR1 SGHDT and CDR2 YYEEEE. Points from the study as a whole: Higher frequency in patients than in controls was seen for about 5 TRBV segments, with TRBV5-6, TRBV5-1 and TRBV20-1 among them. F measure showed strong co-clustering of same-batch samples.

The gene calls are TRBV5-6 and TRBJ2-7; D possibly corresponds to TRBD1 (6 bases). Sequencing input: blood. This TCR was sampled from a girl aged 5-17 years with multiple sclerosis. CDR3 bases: TGTGCCAGCAGCTTTACAGGGCCCTCCTACGAGCAGTACTTC. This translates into CASSFTGPSYEQYF. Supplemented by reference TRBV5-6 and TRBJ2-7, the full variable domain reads DAGVTQSPTHLIKTRGQQVTLRCSPKSGHDTVSWYQQALGQGPQFIFQYYEEEERQRGNFPDRFSGHQFPNYSSELNVNALLLGDSALYLCASSFTGPSYEQYFGPGTRLTVT.